These 8 T cell receptor beta chains were all obtained from the same sample, sequenced in a study of cytomegalovirus exposure and HLA in healthy donors (dated by TCRdb to 2016 to 2017). The library was generated by the immunoSEQ multiplex PCR assay. For the multiplex PCR, a mixture combining 60 forward primers for TCR Vbeta segments and 13 reverse primers for TCR Jbeta segments was used. In TCRdb, the immuneACCESS table is reduced to in-frame sequences with V and J assigned. These tables do not hold every clone; where another copy was compared, an unresolved V gene accounts for under half, and the others remain unexplained. Here the sample has about 170,000 clones; under 80% occur a single time. 2.5% to 3.5% of the sample is taken by the ten largest. The sequencing sample was made of PBMCs. The receptors here all came from a man aged 35-49 years in good health and CMV-seronegative.

The chain joins TRBV7-9 to TRBJ2-1, with 8 bases matching TRBD1. V lost 2 bases, J lost 15 bases, and 12 bases stayed unmatched. This CDR3 has 14 amino acids. CDR1 is SEHNR and CDR2 is FQNEAQ in the germline V gene (reference sequence). CDR3 sequence (DNA): TGTGCCAGCAGCTTAACCTACAGGGGGAAGCCCCCGTTCTTC. This sequence encodes CASSLTYRGKPPFF.

This chain joins TRBV28 and TRBJ1-5; 8 bases align to TRBD1. V was clipped by 4 bases and J by 3 bases; unmatched bases: 5. The germline gives CDR1 MDHEN, CDR2 SYDVKM. This CDR3 contains 15 residues. CDR3: CASSSLDRVNQPQHF. The CDR3 coding sequence is TGTGCCAGCAGTTCCCTGGACAGGGTCAATCAGCCCCAGCATTTT.

The rearrangement uses TRBV28 and TRBJ2-5, with D possibly TRBD1 on 5 matching bases. V gave up 2 bases and J gave up 5 bases, with 9 bases separating them. There are 13 residues in the CDR3. Germline V lookup: CDR1 MDHEN, CDR2 SYDVKM. CDR3 loop: CASSLQGSETQYF. CDR3 sequence (DNA): TGTGCCAGCAGTTTACAGGGTTCTGAGACCCAGTACTTC. Combining the CDR3 with reference TRBV28 and TRBJ2-5 gives the whole variable domain DVKVTQSSRYLVKRTGEKVFLECVQDMDHENMFWYRQDPGLGLRLIYFSYDVKMKEKGDIPEGYSVSREKKERFSLILESASTNQTSMYLCASSLQGSETQYFGPGTRLLVL.

The CDR3 DNA reads TGTGCCAGCAGCTTATCGGGGGGCAGGGGGCTTTCTGGAAACACCATATATTTT. It codes for CASSLSGGRGLSGNTIYF. The chain employs TRBV7-2 and TRBJ1-3, with 8 bases lining up with TRBD1. Per germline, CDR1 SGHTA and CDR2 FQGNSA. The length of the CDR3 is 18 residues. V was clipped by 2 bases and J by 1 base; unmatched bases: 10.

This clone was counted only a few times. The chain employs TRBV19 and TRBJ2-1, with a possible D match to TRBD2 (6 bases). V shed 0 bases and J shed 15 bases, with 18 bases lying between them. Germline V gives CDR1 LNHDA, CDR2 SQIVND (reference sequence). The CDR3 spans 14 residues. The CDR3 spells CASSIDTAGTKLFF. In nucleotides, the CDR3 is TGTGCCAGTAGTATAGATACAGCGGGTACTAAGCTGTTCTTC.

This clone was detected a few times. The chain joins TRBV28 to TRBJ2-3, with 8 bases matching TRBD1. CDR3 length: 15 amino acids. Germline V gene sequence: CDR1 MDHEN, CDR2 SYDVKM. The trim removed 7 bases at V and 3 bases at J, leaving 9 bases unmatched. This chain's CDR3 is CASTGTGLGTDTQYF. CDR3 sequence (DNA): TGTGCCAGCACCGGGACAGGCTTAGGGACAGATACGCAGTATTTT.

Only a few counts were recorded for this clone. The rearrangement links TRBV6-5 to TRBJ2-5; TRBD2 matches 12 bases. This CDR3 comprises 14 residues. Per the germline V gene, CDR1 is MNHEY and CDR2 is SVGAGI. The junction had 4 bases not matched to a gene; V was cut back by 7 bases and J by 4 bases. CDR3 DNA sequence: TGTGCCAGCACTTTACTAGCGGGAGGAGAGACCCAGTACTTC. Its translation: CASTLLAGGETQYF.

V is TRBV29-1 and J is TRBJ2-3; 11 bases fit TRBD1. The CDR3 runs to 15 residues. Per germline, CDR1 SQVTM and CDR2 ANQGSEA. Losses at the gene ends were 5 bases for V and 4 bases for J; bases not matched to a gene: 8. The CDR3 DNA reads as TGCAGCGTTCTATGGACAGGGGGCATTGCAGATACGCAGTATTTT. Its translation is CSVLWTGGIADTQYF.